The clone carrying this T cell receptor (beta chain) was observed at least ten times. Its antigen is still unknown. This sample was taken from a study of early T cells in non-severe SARS-CoV-2 infection. Study-level background: Unpaired chains resulted from sequencing bulk RNA of unsorted whole blood.

The CDR3 runs to 14 residues. The germline gives CDR1 MGHRA, CDR2 YSYEKL. The trim removed 1 base at V and 5 bases at J, leaving 4 bases unmatched. Attachment of unique molecular identifiers to individual cDNA molecules was performed. TCRdb analysed the 5' RACE reads with MiXCR anew, one entry per CDR3 protein. The data hold 85,000 to 90,000 distinct CDR3 sequences, with over 13% observed a single time. General study findings and limits: Sequences matched to VDJdb favored anti-spike CD8 responses, while private and CD4 specificities were missed.

The chain employs TRBV4-1 and TRBJ1-1, with 7 positions matching TRBD1. What was sequenced was whole blood. The TCR was taken from an adult who was a healthcare worker with PCR-confirmed SARS-CoV-2 infection or an uninfected control (not recorded which). Written as DNA, the CDR3 is TGCGCCAGCAGCCAAGGGCCAGGGGGGACTGAAGCTTTCTTT. It is translated as CASSQGPGGTEAFF.